The TCR beta chain under discussion was sequenced for a study of blood T cells in healthy people across ages. As for the study in general: About one barcoded beta molecule was captured per two T cells (by template switching).

A note on this clonotype: What it recognizes is unknown.

It was with a sample-barcoded 5' primer and a J-beta primer mix that a second PCR of about 7 to 12 cycles was run. TCRdb ran MiXCR on the 5' RACE reads and lists one entry per CDR3 protein. The sample holds approximately 1.5 million distinct CDR3 sequences, approximately 43% seen once. The study, taken as a whole, reports: Per million T cells, TCR beta diversity dropped about linearly as age rose. Estimated diversity, derived from one million T cells, was regarded as an underestimate.

The V gene's germline CDR1 is SGDLS and CDR2 YYNGEE. The CDR3 extends over 15 amino acids. The V and J ends lost 2 bases and 4 bases, in that order; junction bases with no gene match: 9. The chain recombines TRBV9 with TRBJ2-7, with 7 bases lining up with TRBD1. What was sequenced was blood. This TCR was sampled from a woman aged 18 to 35 in good health. Here the CDR3 DNA reads TGTGCCAGCAGCGTGGGGACAGTGGCTATGTACGAGCAGTACTTC. Translating gives CASSVGTVAMYEQYF.